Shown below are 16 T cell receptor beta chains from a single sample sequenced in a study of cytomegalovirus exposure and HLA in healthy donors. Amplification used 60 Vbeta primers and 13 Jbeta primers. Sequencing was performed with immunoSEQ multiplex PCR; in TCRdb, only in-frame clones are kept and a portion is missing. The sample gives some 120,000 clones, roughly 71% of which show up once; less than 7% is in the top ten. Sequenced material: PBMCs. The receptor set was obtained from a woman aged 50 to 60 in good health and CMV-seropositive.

The CDR3 nucleotides read TGCGCCAGCAGCCTCGAGAAAGCCCAAGAGACCCAGTACTTC. It translates to CASSLEKAQETQYF. The chain is built from TRBV5-1 and TRBJ2-5, with D hard to call. Trimming left V 4 bases short and J 1 base short, with 11 bases between. From germline, CDR1 is SGHRS and CDR2 YFSETQ. The CDR3 contains 14 residues. Looking up the rest from reference TRBV5-1 and TRBJ2-5 gives the full variable domain: KAGVTQTPRYLIKTRGQQVTLSCSPISGHRSVSWYQQTPGQGLQFLFEYFSETQRNKGNFPGRFSGRQFSNSRSEMNVSTLELGDSALYLCASSLEKAQETQYFGPGTRLLVL.

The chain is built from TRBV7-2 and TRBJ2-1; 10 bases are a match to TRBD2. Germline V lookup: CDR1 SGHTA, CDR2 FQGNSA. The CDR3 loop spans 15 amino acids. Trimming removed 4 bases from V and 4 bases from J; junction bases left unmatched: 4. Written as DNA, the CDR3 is TGTGCCAGCAGCTCGCTAGCGGGGGCTTACAATGAGCAGTTCTTC. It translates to CASSSLAGAYNEQFF.

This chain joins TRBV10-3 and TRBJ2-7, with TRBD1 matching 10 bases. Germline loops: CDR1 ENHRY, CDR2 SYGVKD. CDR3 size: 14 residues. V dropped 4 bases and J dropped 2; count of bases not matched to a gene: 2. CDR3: CAISGTGGTYEQYF. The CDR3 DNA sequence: TGTGCCATCAGTGGGACAGGGGGGACCTACGAGCAGTACTTC.

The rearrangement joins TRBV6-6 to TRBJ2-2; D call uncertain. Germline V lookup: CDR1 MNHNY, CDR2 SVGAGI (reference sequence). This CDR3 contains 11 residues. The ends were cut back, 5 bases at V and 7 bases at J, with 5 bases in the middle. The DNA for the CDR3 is TGTGCCAGCAGTATCGGCGGGGAGCTGTTTTTT. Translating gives CASSIGGELFF.

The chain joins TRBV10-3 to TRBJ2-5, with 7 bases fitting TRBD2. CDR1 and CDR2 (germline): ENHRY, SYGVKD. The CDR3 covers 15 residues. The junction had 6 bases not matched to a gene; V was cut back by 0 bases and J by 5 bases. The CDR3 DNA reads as TGTGCCATCAGTGAGTCGATGTTGCGGGGGGAGACCCAGTACTTC. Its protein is CAISESMLRGETQYF.

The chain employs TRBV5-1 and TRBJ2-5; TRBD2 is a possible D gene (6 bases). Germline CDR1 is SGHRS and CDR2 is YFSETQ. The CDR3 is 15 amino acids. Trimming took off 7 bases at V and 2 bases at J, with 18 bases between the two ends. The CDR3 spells CASYLGGVTQETQYF. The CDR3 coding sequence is TGCGCCAGCTACTTGGGCGGGGTAACTCAAGAGACCCAGTACTTC.

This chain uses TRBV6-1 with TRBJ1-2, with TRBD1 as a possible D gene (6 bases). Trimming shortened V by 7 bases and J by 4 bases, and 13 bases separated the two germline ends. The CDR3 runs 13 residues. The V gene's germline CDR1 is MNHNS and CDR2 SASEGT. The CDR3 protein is CASIQGLVYGYTF. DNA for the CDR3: TGTGCCAGCATTCAGGGGCTGGTCTATGGCTACACCTTC.

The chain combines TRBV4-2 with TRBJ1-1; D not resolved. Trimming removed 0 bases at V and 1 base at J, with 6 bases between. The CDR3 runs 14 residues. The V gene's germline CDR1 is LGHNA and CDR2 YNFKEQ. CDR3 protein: CASSQEERNTEAFF. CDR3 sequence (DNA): TGTGCCAGCAGCCAAGAAGAGAGGAACACTGAAGCTTTCTTT.

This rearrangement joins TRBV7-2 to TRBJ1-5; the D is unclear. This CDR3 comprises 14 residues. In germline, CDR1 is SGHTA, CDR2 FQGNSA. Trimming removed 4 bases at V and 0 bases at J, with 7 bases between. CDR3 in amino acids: CASSSIYSNQPQHF. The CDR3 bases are TGTGCCAGCAGCTCTATTTATAGCAATCAGCCCCAGCATTTT. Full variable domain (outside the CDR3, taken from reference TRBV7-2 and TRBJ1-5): GAGVSQSPSNKVTEKGKDVELRCDPISGHTALYWYRQSLGQGLEFLIYFQGNSAPDKSGLPSDRFSAERTGGSVSTLTIQRTQQEDSAVYLCASSSIYSNQPQHFGDGTRLSIL.

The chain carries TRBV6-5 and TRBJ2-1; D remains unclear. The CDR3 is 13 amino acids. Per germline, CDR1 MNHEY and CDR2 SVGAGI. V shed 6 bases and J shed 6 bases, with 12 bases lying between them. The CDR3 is CASRRGSINEQFF. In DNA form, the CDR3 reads TGTGCCAGCAGGAGAGGCAGCATCAATGAGCAGTTCTTC.

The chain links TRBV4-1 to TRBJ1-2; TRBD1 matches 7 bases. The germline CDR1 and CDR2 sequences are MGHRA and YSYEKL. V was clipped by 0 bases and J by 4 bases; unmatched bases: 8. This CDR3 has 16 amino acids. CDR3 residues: CASSQEITGAGYGYTF. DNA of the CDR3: TGCGCCAGCAGCCAAGAAATCACAGGGGCTGGCTATGGCTACACCTTC.

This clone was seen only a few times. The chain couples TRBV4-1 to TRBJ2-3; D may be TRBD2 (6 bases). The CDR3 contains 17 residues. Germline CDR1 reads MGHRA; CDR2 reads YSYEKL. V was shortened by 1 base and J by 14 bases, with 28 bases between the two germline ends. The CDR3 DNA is TGCGCCAGCAGCCAAGTCCCCCCCCCAACCCTGGCGGGGAAAAGGTATTTT. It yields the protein CASSQVPPPTLAGKRYF.

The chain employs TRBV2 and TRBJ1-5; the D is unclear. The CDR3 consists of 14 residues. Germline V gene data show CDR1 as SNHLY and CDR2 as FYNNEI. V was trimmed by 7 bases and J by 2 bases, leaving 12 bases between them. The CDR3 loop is CASKGVRGNQPQHF. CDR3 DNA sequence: TGTGCCAGCAAAGGAGTCCGTGGCAATCAGCCCCAGCATTTT.

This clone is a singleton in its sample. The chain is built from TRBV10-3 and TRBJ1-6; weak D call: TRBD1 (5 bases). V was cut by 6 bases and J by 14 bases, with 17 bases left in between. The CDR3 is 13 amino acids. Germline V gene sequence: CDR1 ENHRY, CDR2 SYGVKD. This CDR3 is CAISQDGQRSLHF. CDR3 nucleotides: TGTGCCATCAGCCAGGACGGACAAAGGTCCCTCCACTTT.

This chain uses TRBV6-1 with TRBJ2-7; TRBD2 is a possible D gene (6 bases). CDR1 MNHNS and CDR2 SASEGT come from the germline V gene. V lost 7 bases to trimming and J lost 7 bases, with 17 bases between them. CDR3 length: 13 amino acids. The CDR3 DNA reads TGTGCCAGCATTTTGCCTGGGGGGAGGGAGCAGTACTTC. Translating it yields CASILPGGREQYF.

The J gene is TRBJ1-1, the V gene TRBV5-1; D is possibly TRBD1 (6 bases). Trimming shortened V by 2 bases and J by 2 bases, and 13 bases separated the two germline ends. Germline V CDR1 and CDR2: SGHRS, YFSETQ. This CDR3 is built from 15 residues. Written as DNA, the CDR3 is TGCGCCAGCAGCTTCGCCGGGACATCAAACACTGAAGCTTTCTTT. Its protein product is CASSFAGTSNTEAFF.